Below, 21 T cell receptor beta chains from the same sample are listed, as sequenced in a study of cytomegalovirus exposure and HLA in healthy donors. Only in-frame clones appear in the TCRdb table, and some are missing; sequencing was by immunoSEQ multiplex PCR. The sample has 250,000 or so clones, about 90% seen once. The specimen was PBMCs. Receptors originate from a young man in good health and CMV-seropositive.

The chain has TRBV5-1 and TRBJ1-2; D not certain. The CDR3 has 13 amino acids. V gave up 1 base and J gave up 3 bases, with 7 bases separating them. The germline CDR1 and CDR2 sequences are SGHRS and YFSETQ. The DNA of the CDR3 is TGCGCCAGCAGCTTGTCCGGGGACTATGGCTACACCTTC. It yields the protein CASSLSGDYGYTF.

This chain joins TRBV28 and TRBJ1-1; D may be TRBD1 (6 bases). Per the germline V gene, CDR1 is MDHEN and CDR2 is SYDVKM. This CDR3 is built from 14 residues. Trimming removed 7 bases from V and 1 base from J, with 13 bases in between. CDR3 nucleotides: TGTGCCAGCATCTTGGGGGGCCAGAACACTGAAGCTTTCTTT. Translating it yields CASILGGQNTEAFF.

The genes are TRBV11-2 and TRBJ1-1; no reliable D call. CDR3 length: 16 amino acids. Trimming cost V 0 bases and J 2 bases, with 13 bases left between them. Germline CDR1 is SGHAT and CDR2 is FQNNGV. The CDR3 sequence is CASSLEGDRRNTEAFF. Written as DNA, the CDR3 is TGTGCCAGCAGCTTAGAGGGTGACCGAAGAAACACTGAAGCTTTCTTT.

The CDR3: CASSLVGLAGVGEQFF. In DNA form, the CDR3 reads TGTGCCAGCAGCTTGGTAGGACTAGCGGGAGTCGGTGAGCAGTTCTTC. The V and J genes are TRBV5-6 and TRBJ2-1; 13 bases map to TRBD2. Germline V gene data show CDR1 as SGHDT and CDR2 as YYEEEE. Unmatched junction bases numbered 6, after V lost 0 bases and J lost 9 bases. The CDR3 covers 16 residues.

This clone came up once. The V call is TRBV9, the J call TRBJ1-4; the D gene is possibly TRBD1 (5 bases). Looked up from germline, CDR1 is SGDLS and CDR2 is YYNGEE. The CDR3 is made up of 16 amino acids. The germline V and J ends were trimmed by 0 bases and 7 bases, with 16 bases remaining between them. CDR3 sequence: CASSVGGRQPGEKLFF. The CDR3 nucleotides are TGTGCCAGCAGCGTAGGGGGGAGACAGCCTGGTGAAAAACTGTTTTTT.

The rearrangement joins TRBV29-1 to TRBJ2-1, with 12 bases identical to TRBD2. Germline assignment: CDR1 SQVTM and CDR2 ANQGSEA. V dropped 1 base and J dropped 0; count of bases not matched to a gene: 19. The CDR3 length is 22 residues. CDR3 in amino acids: CSVEGDSGGLAGGRISYNEQFF. The CDR3 bases are TGCAGCGTTGAAGGGGATTCCGGGGGGCTAGCGGGAGGGCGGATCTCCTACAATGAGCAGTTCTTC.

This clone has a single count. The V gene is TRBV4-2, the J gene TRBJ2-3, with TRBD2 identical over 8 bases. The CDR3 length is 15 residues. Trimming cost V 1 base and J 3 bases; bases outside gene matches: 3. The germline V gene encodes CDR1 LGHNA and CDR2 YNFKEQ. The CDR3 nucleotides are TGTGCCAGCAGCCAAGTTAAGCGGGAGACAGATACGCAGTATTTT. This sequence encodes CASSQVKRETDTQYF.

As concerns this clone: Other DNA sequences of this sample code for an identical CDR3. The chain employs TRBV30 and TRBJ1-5; tentative D call: TRBD1 (6 bases). The CDR3 loop spans 13 amino acids. Trimming took 2 bases from V and 5 from J, leaving 10 bases between them. Germline CDR1 reads GTSNPN; CDR2 reads SVGIG (reference sequence). The CDR3 loop reads CAWSRGGDQPQHF. CDR3 in DNA: TGTGCCTGGAGTCGAGGGGGGGATCAGCCCCAGCATTTT.

The J gene is TRBJ2-7, the V gene TRBV5-4; D may be TRBD2 (6 bases). V lost 0 bases to trimming and J lost 3 bases, with 19 bases between them. The CDR3 runs 17 residues. Germline assignment: CDR1 SGHNT and CDR2 YYREEE (reference sequence). CDR3 protein: CASSLVSWGGAGYEQYF. The CDR3, as DNA: TGTGCCAGCAGCTTGGTCAGTTGGGGCGGAGCGGGCTACGAGCAGTACTTC.

The chain links TRBV5-5 to TRBJ2-7, with TRBD2 matching over 10 bases. The CDR3 length is 19 residues. V shed 4 bases and J 3 bases; nucleotides not matched to a gene: 19. Germline CDR1 reads SGHKS; CDR2 reads YYEKEE (reference sequence). The CDR3 DNA follows: TGTGCCAGCAGCGGCCGACCTAGCGGGAGTATAGGTCGTGGCTACGAGCAGTACTTC. Protein: CASSGRPSGSIGRGYEQYF.

The rearrangement uses TRBV19 and TRBJ1-2, with D perhaps matching TRBD1 (5 bases). V lost 2 bases to trimming and J lost 0 bases, with 10 bases between them. Germline V lookup: CDR1 LNHDA, CDR2 SQIVND (reference sequence). The CDR3 covers 15 residues. CDR3 loop: CASSILRGSNYGYTF. The CDR3 bases are TGTGCCAGTAGTATATTGAGGGGATCTAACTATGGCTACACCTTC.

The chain links TRBV27 to TRBJ1-5, with a tentative D call TRBD1 (5 bases). CDR1 is MNHEY and CDR2 is SMNVEV in the germline V gene (reference sequence). The CDR3 consists of 13 residues. V lost 5 bases, J lost 7 bases, and 12 bases lay in between. CDR3 in DNA: TGTGCCAGCAGTCTAAGGGGCTACCAGCCCCAGCATTTT. Amino acids: CASSLRGYQPQHF.

J is TRBJ1-5 and V is TRBV7-3; 10 positions agree with TRBD1. The CDR3 extends over 15 amino acids. Germline assignment: CDR1 SGHTA and CDR2 FQGTGA. Losses at the gene ends were 1 base for V and 4 bases for J; bases not matched to a gene: 1. The CDR3 reads CASSLRDRGNQPQHF. The CDR3 region has the DNA TGTGCCAGCAGCTTAAGGGACAGGGGAAATCAGCCCCAGCATTTT. Full variable domain (remainder filled in from reference TRBV7-3 and TRBJ1-5): GAGVSQTPSNKVTEKGKYVELRCDPISGHTALYWYRQSLGQGPEFLIYFQGTGAADDSGLPNDRFFAVRPEGSVSTLKIQRTERGDSAVYLCASSLRDRGNQPQHFGDGTRLSIL.

The rearrangement links TRBV27 to TRBJ1-3, with a weak D call TRBD1 (6 bases). From germline, CDR1 is MNHEY and CDR2 SMNVEV (reference sequence). Trimming cost V 5 bases and J 3 bases, with 23 bases left between them. The CDR3 loop spans 18 amino acids. The CDR3 loop is CASSPYRDVGGIGNTIYF. The DNA of the CDR3 is TGTGCCAGCAGTCCTTACCGCGATGTGGGGGGCATTGGAAACACCATATATTTT.

This chain links TRBV12-5 with TRBJ2-2; D is possibly TRBD2 (6 bases). Deletions cut 2 bases from V and 13 bases from J, with 17 bases between. Germline CDR1 and CDR2: LGHNT and FRNRAP. This CDR3 spans 14 amino acids. CDR3: CASGLTTRLDGLFF. CDR3 bases: TGTGCTAGTGGTTTGACGACCAGACTAGATGGGCTGTTTTTT.

V usage is TRBV2 and J usage is TRBJ2-2; 12 bases map to TRBD2. The length of the CDR3 is 17 residues. Trimming cost V 4 bases and J 2 bases; bases outside gene matches: 5. CDR1 SNHLY and CDR2 FYNNEI come from the germline V gene. The CDR3 region is CASSVTSGSVNTGELFF. CDR3 bases: TGTGCCAGCAGTGTGACTAGCGGGAGCGTTAACACCGGGGAGCTGTTTTTT.

The chain employs TRBV5-5 and TRBJ2-7; 7 nucleotides align to TRBD1. Germline V gene data show CDR1 as SGHKS and CDR2 as YYEKEE (reference sequence). J gave up 4 bases and V 4 bases, and 8 bases lay outside the gene matches. CDR3 length equals 14 residues. CDR3 amino acids: CASSKPGQTYEQYF. The DNA for the CDR3 is TGTGCCAGCAGCAAACCGGGACAGACTTACGAGCAGTACTTC.

The chain combines TRBV6-1 with TRBJ2-3, with D tentatively TRBD2 (6 bases). The CDR3 is 15 amino acids. Germline CDR1 reads MNHNS; CDR2 reads SASEGT. V shed 8 bases and J shed 6 bases, with 21 bases lying between them. CDR3 coding DNA: TGTGCCAGCGGACCTAGCGCCGGATTAGGGGATACGCAGTATTTT. Translated: CASGPSAGLGDTQYF.

This clone was seen a handful of times. The V gene is TRBV11-3, the J gene TRBJ2-1; tentative D call: TRBD2 (6 bases). CDR3 length equals 12 residues. The germline V gene has CDR1 SGHNT and CDR2 YENEEA. V was shortened by 6 bases and J by 8 bases, with 11 bases between the two germline ends. CDR3 sequence reads: CASSPGGDEQFF. The CDR3 nucleotides are TGTGCCAGCAGTCCTGGCGGGGATGAGCAGTTCTTC.

This chain joins TRBV28 and TRBJ1-2, with 8 positions matching TRBD1. This CDR3 has 14 residues. V gave up 4 bases and J gave up 5 bases; unmatched junction bases: 6. The germline gives CDR1 MDHEN, CDR2 SYDVKM. The CDR3 loop reads CASSSRTGRYGYTF. The CDR3 DNA follows: TGTGCCAGCAGTTCACGGACAGGGAGGTATGGCTACACCTTC.

The genes are TRBV23-1 and TRBJ2-4; 8 bases fit TRBD1. TRBV23-1 belongs to the ORF category, with a function that is uncertain. The CDR3 sequence is 15 residues long. The V and J ends lost 3 bases and 5 bases, in that order; junction bases with no gene match: 6. As DNA, the CDR3 is TGCGCCAGCAGTCATCGACAGGGGTTCGAAAACATTCAGTACTTC. The encoded protein is CASSHRQGFENIQYF.